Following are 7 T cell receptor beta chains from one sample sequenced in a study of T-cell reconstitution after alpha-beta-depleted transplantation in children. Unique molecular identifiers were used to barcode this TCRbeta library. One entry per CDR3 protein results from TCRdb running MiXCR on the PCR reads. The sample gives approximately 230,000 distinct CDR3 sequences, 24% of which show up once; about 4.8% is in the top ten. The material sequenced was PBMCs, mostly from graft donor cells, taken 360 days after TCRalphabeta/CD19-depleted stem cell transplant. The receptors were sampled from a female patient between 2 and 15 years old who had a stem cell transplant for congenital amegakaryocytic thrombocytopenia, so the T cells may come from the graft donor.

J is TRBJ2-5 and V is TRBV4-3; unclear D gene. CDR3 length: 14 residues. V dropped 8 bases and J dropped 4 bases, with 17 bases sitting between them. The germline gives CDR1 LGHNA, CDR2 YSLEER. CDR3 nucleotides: TGCGCCAGCGTCACCATGGGTAATGGAGAGACCCAGTACTTC. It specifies CASVTMGNGETQYF.

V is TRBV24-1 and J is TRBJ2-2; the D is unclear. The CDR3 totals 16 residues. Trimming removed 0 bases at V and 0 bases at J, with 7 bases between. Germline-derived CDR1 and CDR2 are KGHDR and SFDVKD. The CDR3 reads CATSDLQRSNTGELFF. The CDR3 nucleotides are TGTGCCACCAGTGATTTGCAGAGGTCGAACACCGGGGAGCTGTTTTTT.

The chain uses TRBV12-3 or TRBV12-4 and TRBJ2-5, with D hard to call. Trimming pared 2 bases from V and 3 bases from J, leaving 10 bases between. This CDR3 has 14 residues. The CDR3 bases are TGTGCCAGCAGTTTAAGGCCTAGTGAAGAGACCCAGTACTTC. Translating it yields CASSLRPSEETQYF.

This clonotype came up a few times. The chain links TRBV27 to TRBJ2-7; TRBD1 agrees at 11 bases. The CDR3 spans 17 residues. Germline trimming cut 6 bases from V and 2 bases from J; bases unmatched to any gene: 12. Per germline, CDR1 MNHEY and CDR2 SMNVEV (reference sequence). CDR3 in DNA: TGTGCCAGCAGCCCTAGAGGGGACAGGGGGGGCCCCTACGAGCAGTACTTC. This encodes CASSPRGDRGGPYEQYF.

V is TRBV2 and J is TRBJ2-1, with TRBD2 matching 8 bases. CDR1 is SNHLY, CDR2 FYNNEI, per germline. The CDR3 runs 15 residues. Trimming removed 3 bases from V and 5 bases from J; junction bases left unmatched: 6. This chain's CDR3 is CASSDGGGPNNEQFF. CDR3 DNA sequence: TGTGCCAGCAGTGATGGCGGGGGGCCCAACAATGAGCAGTTCTTC.

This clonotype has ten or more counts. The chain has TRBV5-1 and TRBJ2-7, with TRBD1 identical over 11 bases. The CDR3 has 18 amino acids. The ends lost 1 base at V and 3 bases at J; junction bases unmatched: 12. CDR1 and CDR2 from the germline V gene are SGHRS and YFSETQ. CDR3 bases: TGCGCCAGCAGCTTGACAAGTTTGGGCGGGACAGGGGGCTACGAGCAGTACTTC. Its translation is CASSLTSLGGTGGYEQYF.

This CDR3 reads CATSKHDRASAFF. DNA for the CDR3: TGTGCCACCAGCAAACATGACAGGGCTTCTGCTTTCTTT. The J gene is TRBJ1-1, the V gene TRBV15; 7 bases agree with TRBD1. This CDR3 comprises 13 residues. The J segment lost 11 bases and the V segment lost 4 bases, leaving 10 bases of the junction unmatched. Germline assignment: CDR1 LNHNV and CDR2 YYDKDF (reference sequence).